The clone carrying this TCR beta chain was found a few times. The antigen is undetermined. This sample is part of a study of T-cell reconstitution after alpha-beta-depleted transplantation in children. Study-wide results and limits: One year post-transplant, T-cell counts and diversity were largely derived from T cells produced anew.

Unique molecular identifiers were incorporated during preparation of the TCRbeta library. TCRdb re-called the PCR reads through MiXCR, storing one row per CDR3 protein. This table has 500,000 to 650,000 distinct CDR3 sequences, about an eighth appearing once. The CDR3 covers 16 residues. Germline V gene data show CDR1 as SGHVS and CDR2 as FQNEAQ. V lost 3 bases to trimming and J lost 4 bases; unmatched junction nucleotides: 9. The chain links TRBV7-8 to TRBJ2-1, with TRBD2 identical over 7 bases. The material was PBMCs, mostly from graft donor cells, obtained 180 days after TCRalphabeta/CD19-depleted stem cell transplant. This clonotype originated in a female patient under 10 years old who had a stem cell transplant for aplastic anemia, so the T cells may come from the graft donor. The CDR3 DNA reads TGTGCCAGCAGCTTCAGCGGGATGGGTGGGTACAATGAGCAGTTCTTC. Amino acid sequence: CASSFSGMGGYNEQFF.